This T cell receptor beta chain derives from a study of T cell responses to AZD1222 COVID-19 vaccine. General observations from the study: Donors were largely white British and mainly female; clonal diversity was possibly underestimated. Across spike, vaccine-associated CD4 TCRs were found, dominant at 160-218 and 743-854. In all cases, repertoires were sampled only after the peak T cell response. Following two doses of AZD1222, Spike-specific TCR breadth and depth rose.

Assay used: immunoSEQ multiplex PCR; TCRdb lists only in-frame clones, some missing. The sample gives 100,000 to 150,000 clones, roughly 88% of which show up once; around 6% is in the top ten. This clone was observed a single time. The antigen remains unidentified. The input for sequencing was peripheral blood, taken on day 0 of AZD1222 vaccination. The source of this sequence is an adult in good health.

For the CDR3, the DNA is TGTGCCAGCAGCTCGACAGGGGCGCGGGTAGCTGAAGCTTTCTTT. This sequence encodes CASSSTGARVAEAFF. The chain carries TRBV7-9 and TRBJ1-1; TRBD1 agrees at 8 bases. Germline loops: CDR1 SEHNR, CDR2 FQNEAQ (reference sequence). The CDR3 contains 15 residues. Trimming cost V 4 bases and J 6 bases; bases outside gene matches: 10.